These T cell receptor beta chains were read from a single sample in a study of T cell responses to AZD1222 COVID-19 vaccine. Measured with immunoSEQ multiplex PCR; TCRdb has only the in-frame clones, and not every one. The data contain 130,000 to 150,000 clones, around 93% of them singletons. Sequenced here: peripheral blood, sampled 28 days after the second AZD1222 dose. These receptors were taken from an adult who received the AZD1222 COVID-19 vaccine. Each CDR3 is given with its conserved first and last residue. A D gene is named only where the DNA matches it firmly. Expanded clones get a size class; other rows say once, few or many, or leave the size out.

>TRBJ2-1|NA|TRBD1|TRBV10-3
CAISESLTGTFNNEQFF
TGTGCCATCAGTGAGAGTCTGACAGGGACCTTTAACAATGAGCAGTTCTTC
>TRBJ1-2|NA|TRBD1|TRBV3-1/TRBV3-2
CASGSSRDSYNYGYTF
TGTGCCAGCGGGAGTTCTAGGGACAGCTATAACTATGGCTACACCTTC
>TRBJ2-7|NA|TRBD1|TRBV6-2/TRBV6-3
CASSLTSGTALEQYF
TGTGCCAGCAGCCTCACTTCCGGGACAGCCCTCGAGCAGTACTTC
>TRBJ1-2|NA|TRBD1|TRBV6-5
CASRPRGLNYGYTF
TGTGCCAGCAGACCCAGGGGGCTCAACTATGGCTACACCTTC
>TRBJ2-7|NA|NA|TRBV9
CASSSSPDVYEQYF
TGTGCCAGCAGCTCAAGTCCGGACGTTTACGAGCAGTACTTC
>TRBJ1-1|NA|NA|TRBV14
CASSQATGNTEAFF
TGTGCCAGCAGCCAAGCGACAGGGAACACTGAAGCTTTCTTT
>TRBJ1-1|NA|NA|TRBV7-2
CASSLVGAAEAFF
TGTGCCAGCAGCTTAGTAGGGGCCGCTGAAGCTTTCTTT
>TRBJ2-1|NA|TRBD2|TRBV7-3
CASSLGLAGESEQFF
TGTGCCAGCAGCTTAGGACTAGCGGGAGAGAGTGAGCAGTTCTTC
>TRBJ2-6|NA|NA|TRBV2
CASSRGAAGANVLTF
TGTGCCAGCAGTAGAGGGGCTGCTGGGGCCAACGTCCTGACTTTC
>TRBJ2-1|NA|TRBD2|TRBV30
CAWSAWSSGGYNEQFF
TGTGCCTGGAGTGCGTGGTCTAGCGGGGGTTACAATGAGCAGTTCTTC
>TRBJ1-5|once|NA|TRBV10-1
CASNVGNQPQHF
TGCGCCAGCAATGTAGGGAATCAGCCCCAGCATTTT
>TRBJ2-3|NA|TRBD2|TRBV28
CASSPRPRGLAGVRTDTQYF
TGTGCCAGCAGTCCGCGACCCCGTGGACTAGCGGGAGTCCGTACAGATACGCAGTATTTT
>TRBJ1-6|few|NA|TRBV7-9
CASREGNSPLHF
TGTGCCAGCAGGGAAGGAAATTCACCCCTCCACTTT
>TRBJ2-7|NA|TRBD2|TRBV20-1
CSASATSGRVYEQYF
TGCAGTGCTAGTGCGACTAGCGGGAGGGTCTACGAGCAGTACTTC
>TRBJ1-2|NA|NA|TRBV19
CASRPMPLVDYGYTF
TGTGCCAGTAGGCCTATGCCCTTAGTGGACTATGGCTACACCTTC
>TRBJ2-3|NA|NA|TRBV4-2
CASSSLRGAGTDTQYF
TGTGCCAGCAGCTCCTTAAGGGGGGCGGGCACAGATACGCAGTATTTT